These 2 T cell receptor beta chains share one sample of origin, sequenced in a study of post-analysis software for immune sequencing data. Overall study results and limits: Comparison of patients with controls showed about 5 TRBV segments more frequent in patients, TRBV5-6, TRBV5-1 and TRBV20-1 among them.

Prepared libraries of TCR beta cDNA carried unique molecular identifiers. Each CDR3 protein gets one entry after TCRdb re-called the PCR reads with MiXCR. The table shows roughly 800,000 distinct CDR3 sequences, with 25% to 30% occurring only once. Their antigens remain unidentified. Sequencing used blood. These receptors were collected from a girl between 5 and 17 years old with multiple sclerosis.

The rearrangement uses TRBV4-2 and TRBJ1-5; D gene uncertain. The CDR3 runs 14 residues. Germline lookup yields CDR1 LGHNA and CDR2 YNFKEQ. The ends were cut back, 0 bases at V and 4 bases at J, with 7 bases in the middle. CDR3 coding DNA: TGTGCCAGCAGCCAAGAAACATTTAATCAGCCCCAGCATTTT. This sequence encodes CASSQETFNQPQHF.

A remark on this clonotype: Compared with germline, one end of the junction differs, possibly owing to a read error. V gene TRBV5-1 combines with J gene TRBJ2-1; TRBD2 aligns across 9 bases. The CDR3 length is 16 residues. Germline CDR1 reads SGHRS; CDR2 reads YFSETQ. CDR3 DNA: TGCGCCGGCAGCTACCGACCGGGACTAGCTCCCGATGAGCAGTTCTTC. Translated: CAGSYRPGLAPDEQFF.